This passage covers 6 T cell receptor beta chains from one sample sequenced in a study of Ad26.COV2.S vaccination and SARS-CoV-2 variants. The table came from immunoSEQ multiplex PCR; TCRdb's copy has only in-frame clones and leaves some out. Of about 380,000 clones in the sample, about four fifths were seen once. Described treatment: around 19 received Ad26.COV2.S at low or high dose, single or two shots; several received placebo; per-sample allocation not given. The samples were gathered on day 63 after the first injection of vaccine or placebo. Sequenced here: peripheral blood, sampled in a trial of Ad26.COV2.S vaccine versus placebo. These receptors were taken from a person between 18 and 65 years old who received the Ad26.COV2.S COVID-19 vaccine or a placebo.

V is TRBV14 and J is TRBJ2-2, with D possibly called TRBD1 or TRBD2 (6 bases each). The CDR3 loop spans 14 amino acids. From germline, CDR1 is SGHDN and CDR2 FVKESK. V shed 4 bases and J shed 3 bases, with 9 bases lying between them. DNA of the CDR3: TGTGCCAGCAGCCTCGGGGGCTACACCGGGGAGCTGTTTTTT. This translates into CASSLGGYTGELFF.

Ten or more counts support this clone. The CDR3: CASSESGMSYGYTF. CDR3 DNA sequence: TGTGCCAGCAGTGAATCAGGAATGAGCTATGGCTACACCTTC. The J gene is TRBJ1-2, the V gene TRBV2, with unresolved D. V was trimmed by 2 bases and J by 4 bases, leaving 11 bases between them. CDR1 and CDR2 from the germline V gene are SNHLY and FYNNEI. The CDR3 is 14 amino acids. Together with reference TRBV2 and TRBJ1-2, the CDR3 gives the full variable domain: EPEVTQTPSHQVTQMGQEVILRCVPISNHLYFYWYRQILGQKVEFLVSFYNNEISEKSEIFDDQFSVERPDGSNFTLKIRSTKLEDSAMYFCASSESGMSYGYTFGSGTRLTVV.

This chain uses TRBV27 with TRBJ1-1, with D possibly being TRBD1 (6 bases). This CDR3 is built from 14 residues. The V gene lost 2 bases and the J gene lost 1 base, with 8 bases spanning the gap. CDR1 and CDR2 from the germline V gene are MNHEY and SMNVEV (reference sequence). The CDR3 spells CASSLNRENTEAFF. DNA of the CDR3: TGTGCCAGCAGTTTAAACAGGGAGAACACTGAAGCTTTCTTT.

CDR3 in DNA: TGTGCCAGTAGTATCGGGGGACAGAATATCAATACGCAGTATTTT. Encoded protein: CASSIGGQNINTQYF. The chain uses TRBV19 and TRBJ2-3; D possibly corresponds to TRBD1 (7 bases). Germline-derived CDR1 and CDR2 are LNHDA and SQIVND (reference sequence). The CDR3 runs to 15 residues. Trimming cost V 3 bases and J 7 bases, with 17 bases left between them.

V is TRBV19 and J is TRBJ1-1; TRBD1 matches at 7 bases. This CDR3 is built from 15 residues. Germline V gene sequence: CDR1 LNHDA, CDR2 SQIVND (reference sequence). V lost 6 bases and J lost 1; bases outside the gene matches: 8. The CDR3 loop is CASRLEDRRNTEAFF. CDR3 DNA: TGTGCCAGTAGACTCGAGGACAGGAGGAACACTGAAGCTTTCTTT. Filled out from reference TRBV19 and TRBJ1-1, the complete variable domain reads DGGITQSPKYLFRKEGQNVTLSCEQNLNHDAMYWYRQDPGQGLRLIYYSQIVNDFQKGDIAEGYSVSREKKESFPLTVTSAQKNPTAFYLCASRLEDRRNTEAFFGQGTRLTVV.

This clone was picked up one time. This CDR3 is CASSMDGSYEQYF. The CDR3, as DNA: TGCGCCAGCAGCATGGACGGCTCCTACGAGCAGTACTTC. This chain links TRBV5-1 with TRBJ2-7; D unresolved. Trimming took off 4 bases at V and 0 bases at J, with 8 bases between the two ends. Germline CDR1 is SGHRS and CDR2 is YFSETQ. This CDR3 is 13 amino acids long.